Below, 14 T cell receptor beta chains from the same sample are listed, as sequenced in a study of patients and donors after allogeneic stem cell transplantation (TCRdb year 2020). The library came from RT-PCR. The run used a NextSeq 550. TCRdb handled the public reads itself, with Q25 trimming in fastp and clone calling in MiXCR, and kept productive beta chains. Identical CDR3 proteins give one entry, which carries the most common genes and DNA. The sample has fewer than 200,000 distinct CDR3 sequences on record, 30% of them singletons. The ten largest clonotypes hold approximately 3% of the sample. The material sequenced was blood, either unsorted or a sorted T cell fraction (not recorded which). Receptors were obtained from a human donor who was either an allogeneic HSCT recipient or a stem cell or donor lymphocyte infusion donor (not recorded which). It is not recorded whose cells these are; they may come from a transplant donor.

This clonotype was seen only a few times. The V call is TRBV10-3, the J call TRBJ2-1; 7 nucleotides align to TRBD2. CDR3 size: 15 residues. Trimming took 8 bases from V and 4 from J; bases not matched to a gene: 11. The germline V gene encodes CDR1 ENHRY and CDR2 SYGVKD. The CDR3 spells CAIFGPSGKYNEQFF. CDR3 DNA: TGTGCCATCTTCGGGCCTAGCGGAAAATACAATGAGCAGTTCTTC.

The rearrangement joins TRBV28 to TRBJ2-1; 9 positions match TRBD2. Germline-derived CDR1 and CDR2 are MDHEN and SYDVKM. With V trimmed by 7 bases and J by 0 bases, 13 bases remained unmatched. CDR3 length: 18 residues. The CDR3 DNA reads TGTGCCAGCACCGTGAGGGGACTAGCCCTGAGCTCCTACAATGAGCAGTTCTTC. It yields the protein CASTVRGLALSSYNEQFF.

V gene TRBV27 combines with J gene TRBJ1-5; tentative D call: TRBD1 (5 bases). Germline V gene data show CDR1 as MNHEY and CDR2 as SMNVEV (reference sequence). The CDR3 runs to 14 residues. Between the trimmed V and J ends, which lost 6 bases and 7 bases, there was a span of 16 bases. The DNA of the CDR3 is TGTGCCAGCAGCAGAGGGTGGGGCGAGCAGCCCCAGCATTTT. It encodes CASSRGWGEQPQHF.

This clonotype was seen a handful of times. V gene TRBV4-3 combines with J gene TRBJ1-4; tentatively, D is TRBD1 (6 bases). The CDR3 is 17 amino acids. V shed 0 bases and J shed 4 bases, with 15 bases lying between them. The germline CDR1 and CDR2 sequences are LGHNA and YSLEER. Here the CDR3 reads CASSQEGGGLVNEKLFF. DNA for the CDR3: TGCGCCAGCAGCCAAGAGGGCGGGGGGCTCGTTAATGAAAAACTGTTTTTT.

The chain has TRBV7-2 and TRBJ1-1, with D unresolved. The CDR3 is 13 residues long. Germline V gene lookup returns CDR1 SGHTA and CDR2 FQGNSA. With 0 bases removed from V and 8 bases from J, the gap between germline ends came to 10 bases. The DNA of the CDR3 is TGTGCCAGCAGCTTAGCACGACAAAACGAAGCTTTCTTT. Protein: CASSLARQNEAFF.

The chain uses TRBV19 and TRBJ1-5; D uncertain. The V end lost 3 bases, the J end lost 5 bases, and 17 bases lay between the germline ends. This CDR3 region has 16 residues. In germline, CDR1 is LNHDA, CDR2 SQIVND (reference sequence). The CDR3 DNA reads TGTGCCAGTAGTATGATAGCGAATCTAATACATCAGCCCCAGCATTTT. The encoded protein is CASSMIANLIHQPQHF.

The chain uses TRBV27 and TRBJ2-3; D uncertain. The CDR3 is 14 residues long. Trimming took 0 bases from V and 1 from J, leaving 5 bases between them. CDR1 is MNHEY, CDR2 SMNVEV, per germline (reference sequence). Here the CDR3 DNA reads TGTGCCAGCAGTTTATCGGTAGGCACAGATACGCAGTATTTT. Protein product: CASSLSVGTDTQYF.

The V call is TRBV2, the J call TRBJ1-6; 7 positions match TRBD1. CDR3 length equals 15 residues. CDR1 is SNHLY and CDR2 is FYNNEI in the germline V gene. After removal of 6 bases from V and 9 bases from J, the junction contained 11 bases not matched to a gene. The CDR3 protein is CASRTRRGPGSPLHF. The CDR3 DNA reads TGTGCCAGCAGGACACGAAGGGGGCCCGGTTCACCCCTCCACTTT.

CDR3 protein: CASSLMGPEAFF. The CDR3 DNA reads TGCGCCAGCAGCTTGATGGGTCCTGAAGCTTTCTTT. This sequence joins TRBV5-1 and TRBJ1-1; D remains ambiguous. This CDR3 has 12 amino acids. CDR1 SGHRS and CDR2 YFSETQ come from the germline V gene. Deletions cut 1 base from V and 6 bases from J, with 7 bases between.

This clonotype was seen many times. The chain has TRBV6-5 and TRBJ1-6; D uncertain. Germline V lookup: CDR1 MNHEY, CDR2 SVGAGI. Trimming stripped 4 bases from V and 9 bases from J, with 10 bases between. The CDR3 length is 13 residues. The CDR3 reads CASSSAIFSPLHF. For the CDR3, the DNA is TGTGCCAGCAGTTCAGCGATATTTTCACCCCTCCACTTT.

This clonotype showed up just a few times. The V call is TRBV11-3, the J call TRBJ2-3; TRBD2 aligns across 10 bases. The germline V gene has CDR1 SGHNT and CDR2 YENEEA. Trimming at V came to 4 bases and at J to 4 bases, leaving 11 bases not matched to a gene. The CDR3 contains 17 residues. In DNA, the CDR3 is TGTGCCAGCAGCTCTCCTCGAGGAGCGGGAGGGCCAGATACGCAGTATTTT. Its protein is CASSSPRGAGGPDTQYF.

This clonotype has a handful of counts. V usage is TRBV20-1 and J usage is TRBJ1-4; D call uncertain. V lost 7 bases to trimming and J lost 4 bases, with 10 bases between them. The CDR3 totals 12 residues. CDR1 is DFQATT and CDR2 is SNEGSKA in the germline V gene (reference sequence). The CDR3 loop reads CSVDGFNEKLFF. CDR3 nucleotides: TGCAGTGTGGATGGGTTTAATGAAAAACTGTTTTTT.

This sequence joins TRBV20-1 and TRBJ2-3, with a tentative D call TRBD2 (5 bases). Germline-derived CDR1 and CDR2 are DFQATT and SNEGSKA (reference sequence). The CDR3 sequence is 16 residues long. The V end was cut by 0 bases, the J end by 0 bases, with 13 bases between. The CDR3 here is CSARDVLATSTDTQYF. The DNA for the CDR3 is TGCAGTGCTAGAGATGTGTTAGCGACAAGCACAGATACGCAGTATTTT.

This clonotype has a count of ten or more. This chain uses TRBV2 with TRBJ1-2; 7 bases match TRBD1. The J segment lost 8 bases and the V segment lost 5 bases, leaving 5 bases of the junction unmatched. The CDR3 length is 12 residues. CDR1 and CDR2 from the germline V gene are SNHLY and FYNNEI. The DNA for the CDR3 is TGTGCCAGCAGTAACAGGGGTTGGGGCTACACCTTC. Its translation: CASSNRGWGYTF.